What follows are 31 T cell receptor beta chains derived from one specimen sequenced in a study of post-analysis software for immune sequencing data. Study-level findings and limits: Relative to controls, patients had 4 or 5 TRBV segments at higher frequency, with TRBV5-6, TRBV5-1 and TRBV20-1 among these.

cDNA libraries for TCR beta contained unique molecular identifiers. MiXCR was run by TCRdb on the PCR reads, yielding one entry per CDR3 protein. The table shows 650,000 to 900,000 distinct CDR3 sequences, with about 43% occurring only once. Antigens for these TCRs are unknown. Sequencing was carried out using blood. These receptors were taken from a girl aged 10 to 17 with multiple sclerosis.

This clonotype was detected only a few times. The chain has TRBV6-6 and TRBJ1-2; D is perhaps TRBD1 (5 bases). The CDR3 is 14 amino acids. V was cut by 7 bases and J by 4 bases, with 16 bases left in between. The germline V gene encodes CDR1 MNHNY and CDR2 SVGAGI (reference sequence). The CDR3 sequence: CASIRGTSSYGYTF. The DNA for the CDR3 is TGTGCCAGCATCCGAGGGACCTCTAGCTATGGCTACACCTTC.

This clonotype occurred a few times. This chain links TRBV24-1 with TRBJ2-3, with 11 bases aligning to TRBD2. The junction had 6 bases not matched to a gene; V was cut back by 5 bases and J by 3 bases. The CDR3 spans 16 residues. Germline V gene sequence: CDR1 KGHDR, CDR2 SFDVKD. The CDR3, as DNA: TGTGCCACCAGTGGGGCTAGCGGGAGGAATACAGATACGCAGTATTTT. Residues: CATSGASGRNTDTQYF.

This clonotype has more than one count but fewer than ten. The V call is TRBV10-2, the J call TRBJ2-5, with D possibly matching TRBD1 (6 bases). The germline gives CDR1 WSHSY, CDR2 SAAADI. CDR3 size: 12 residues. V was shortened by 6 bases and J by 6 bases, with 11 bases between the two germline ends. The CDR3 protein is CASRPQGKTQYF. CDR3 DNA: TGCGCCAGCAGGCCGCAGGGGAAGACCCAGTACTTC.

In its sample, this clonotype was seen a few times. The rearrangement uses TRBV20-1 and TRBJ1-1; TRBD1 might be the D (6 bases). This CDR3 spans 15 amino acids. Germline V lookup: CDR1 DFQATT, CDR2 SNEGSKA (reference sequence). Trimming left V 1 base short and J 0 bases short, with 12 bases between. In nucleotides, the CDR3 is TGCAGTGCTAGAGGGGCAGGGGCGATGAACACTGAAGCTTTCTTT. Its translation: CSARGAGAMNTEAFF.

The chain has TRBV5-1 and TRBJ1-1, with 10 nucleotides matching TRBD1. This CDR3 region has 16 residues. The junction had 4 bases not matched to a gene; V was cut back by 2 bases and J by 0 bases. Germline V gives CDR1 SGHRS, CDR2 YFSETQ. The CDR3 DNA sequence: TGCGCCAGCAGCTTACGACAGGGGGCTATGAACACTGAAGCTTTCTTT. Protein: CASSLRQGAMNTEAFF. The full variable domain, with the rest looked up from reference TRBV5-1 and TRBJ1-1, is KAGVTQTPRYLIKTRGQQVTLSCSPISGHRSVSWYQQTPGQGLQFLFEYFSETQRNKGNFPGRFSGRQFSNSRSEMNVSTLELGDSALYLCASSLRQGAMNTEAFFGQGTRLTVV.

The chain links TRBV6-1 to TRBJ2-2, with 10 positions matching TRBD1. J gave up 8 bases and V 1 base, and 10 bases lay outside the gene matches. There are 17 residues in the CDR3. In germline, CDR1 is MNHNS, CDR2 SASEGT. The CDR3: CASSEEGTGAPPGELFF. CDR3 sequence (DNA): TGTGCCAGCAGTGAAGAGGGGACAGGGGCCCCTCCAGGGGAGCTGTTTTTT.

The gene calls are TRBV9 and TRBJ1-4; TRBD1 might be the D (5 bases). Germline lookup yields CDR1 SGDLS and CDR2 YYNGEE. This CDR3 spans 15 amino acids. Trimming removed 1 base from V and 8 bases from J, with 15 bases in between. In DNA form, the CDR3 reads TGTGCCAGCAGCGTATTGGCAGGGCTAGGAGAAAAACTGTTTTTT. It codes for CASSVLAGLGEKLFF.

The CDR3 here is CASSLRRTGGYTF. The CDR3 DNA sequence: TGTGCCAGCAGCTTGAGGAGGACAGGGGGCTACACCTTC. The chain recombines TRBV5-6 with TRBJ1-2; TRBD1 agrees at 8 bases. CDR3 length: 13 residues. After removal of 1 base from V and 8 bases from J, the junction contained 4 bases not matched to a gene. CDR1 SGHDT and CDR2 YYEEEE come from the germline V gene.

The sample holds a few counts of this clonotype. The chain couples TRBV5-1 to TRBJ1-2; possible D gene TRBD1, 6 bases. There are 15 residues in the CDR3. Germline V gene lookup returns CDR1 SGHRS and CDR2 YFSETQ. Deletions cut 5 bases from V and 5 bases from J, with 19 bases between. CDR3 in DNA: TGCGCCAGCAGTCCTACAGGGACCGCCTTTTATGGCTACACCTTC. The encoded protein is CASSPTGTAFYGYTF.

V gene TRBV3-1 combines with J gene TRBJ1-4; D is perhaps TRBD1 (5 bases). Germline V gene lookup returns CDR1 LGHDT and CDR2 YNNKEL (reference sequence). This CDR3 comprises 15 residues. Trimming removed 3 bases from V and 5 bases from J, with 13 bases in between. The CDR3 nucleotides read TGTGCCAGCAGCCAGCCCTGGGGGTCGAATGAAAAACTGTTTTTT. This sequence encodes CASSQPWGSNEKLFF.

The V call is TRBV4-3, the J call TRBJ2-1; 7 nucleotides line up with TRBD2. Germline CDR1 is LGHNA and CDR2 is YSLEER. The CDR3 is 17 amino acids. J lost 2 bases, V lost 1 base, and 8 bases had no gene match. The CDR3 here is CASSQAHRSGTYNEQFF. CDR3 DNA: TGCGCCAGCAGCCAAGCTCATAGGAGCGGGACCTACAATGAGCAGTTCTTC.

The chain recombines TRBV29-1 with TRBJ2-3; TRBD2 matches 10 bases. The CDR3 extends over 15 amino acids. V lost 3 bases and J lost 2; bases outside the gene matches: 5. CDR1 and CDR2 from the germline V gene are SQVTM and ANQGSEA. The CDR3 nucleotides read TGCAGCGTTGAGACTAGCGGGCCGAACACAGATACGCAGTATTTT. Protein: CSVETSGPNTDTQYF.

This clonotype was detected only a few times. The chain joins TRBV24-1 to TRBJ1-5, with 7 positions matching TRBD1. The CDR3 totals 15 residues. Germline V gene data show CDR1 as KGHDR and CDR2 as SFDVKD. Losses at the gene ends were 3 bases for V and 5 bases for J; bases not matched to a gene: 6. The CDR3 sequence is CATSDAGTDHQPQHF. The CDR3 DNA reads TGTGCCACCAGTGATGCGGGGACAGATCATCAGCCCCAGCATTTT.

This clonotype was counted between two and nine times. The chain combines TRBV6-2 or TRBV6-3 with TRBJ2-1; 9 bases are a match to TRBD2. Per germline, CDR1 MNHEY and CDR2 SVGEGT. The CDR3 consists of 15 residues. V trimming: 7 bases; J trimming: 2 bases; junction bases outside the gene matches: 6. The CDR3 sequence: CASILGTSTYNEQFF. CDR3 nucleotide sequence: TGTGCCAGCATTCTGGGGACTAGCACCTACAATGAGCAGTTCTTC.

The J gene is TRBJ1-1, the V gene TRBV12-3 or TRBV12-4; D unclear. V was cut by 0 bases and J by 4 bases, with 6 bases left in between. The CDR3 spans 13 residues. CDR3 bases: TGTGCCAGCAGTTTAGCGCTAGGCACTGAAGCTTTCTTT. Translated, it gives CASSLALGTEAFF.

The chain recombines TRBV12-3 or TRBV12-4 with TRBJ2-5; D gene ambiguous. V lost 7 bases to trimming and J lost 5 bases, with 8 bases between them. This CDR3 has 11 residues. The CDR3 coding sequence is TGTGCCAGCACTCAGGCGGAGACCCAGTACTTC. Translated: CASTQAETQYF.

The chain employs TRBV20-1 and TRBJ2-2; TRBD1 agrees at 9 bases. The J segment lost 7 bases and the V segment lost 6 bases, leaving 6 bases of the junction unmatched. Germline CDR1 is DFQATT and CDR2 is SNEGSKA (reference sequence). This CDR3 has 13 residues. The CDR3: CSASGQGRGELFF. For the CDR3, the DNA is TGCAGTGCAAGCGGACAGGGGCGCGGGGAGCTGTTTTTT.

This clonotype was detected a few times. V gene TRBV5-6 combines with J gene TRBJ1-2; D remains ambiguous. Trimming removed 6 bases at V and 1 base at J, with 10 bases between. CDR1 is SGHDT and CDR2 is YYEEEE in the germline V gene. This CDR3 has 13 residues. The CDR3 coding sequence is TGTGCCAGCAACCCGAAGCGTAACTATGGCTACACCTTC. Protein product: CASNPKRNYGYTF.

This clonotype was counted only a few times. This chain joins TRBV12-3 or TRBV12-4 and TRBJ2-6; possible D gene TRBD1, 5 bases. This CDR3 has 17 residues. Between the trimmed V and J ends, which lost 3 bases and 1 base, there was a span of 13 bases. The CDR3 nucleotides read TGTGCCAGCAGTTTTTCACAGGTGACATCTGGGGCCAACGTCCTGACTTTC. Translated: CASSFSQVTSGANVLTF.

The gene calls are TRBV5-1 and TRBJ1-1, with D possibly TRBD1 on 6 matching bases. V was clipped by 0 bases and J by 8 bases, with 14 bases between them. Germline V lookup: CDR1 SGHRS, CDR2 YFSETQ. This CDR3 is built from 14 residues. CDR3 protein: CASSLDTGMIEAFF. CDR3 sequence (DNA): TGCGCCAGCAGCTTGGACACAGGGATGATAGAAGCTTTCTTT.

This rearrangement joins TRBV7-2 to TRBJ2-1; 7 nucleotides agree with TRBD2. Losses at the gene ends were 5 bases for V and 12 bases for J; bases not matched to a gene: 13. Germline lookup yields CDR1 SGHTA and CDR2 FQGNSA. The CDR3 loop spans 14 amino acids. The CDR3 here is CASSELPGTTVQFF. In DNA form, the CDR3 reads TGTGCCAGCAGCGAATTACCCGGGACTACGGTGCAGTTCTTC.

The genes are TRBV5-5 and TRBJ2-7; D remains unclear. Trimming removed 4 bases at V and 1 base at J, with 15 bases between. The CDR3 is made up of 15 amino acids. Per germline, CDR1 SGHKS and CDR2 YYEKEE (reference sequence). CDR3 sequence: CASSPLKSSSYEQYF. The CDR3 DNA is TGTGCCAGCAGCCCCCTGAAGTCAAGTTCCTACGAGCAGTACTTC.

As DNA, the CDR3 is TGCGCCAGCAGCCCCCACCCACGGGAGGTGGGTTACGAGCAGTACTTC. This translates into CASSPHPREVGYEQYF. The rearrangement joins TRBV5-1 to TRBJ2-5; TRBD2 matches 7 bases. The end of the DNA is better explained by TRBJ2-7, so the J call may be wrong. The CDR3 is made up of 16 amino acids. Germline loops: CDR1 SGHRS, CDR2 YFSETQ.

In this sample, this clonotype turned up a few times. This rearrangement joins TRBV9 to TRBJ1-2; the match to TRBD1 covers 8 bases. This CDR3 spans 15 amino acids. Germline CDR1 reads SGDLS; CDR2 reads YYNGEE. J gave up 4 bases and V 2 bases, and 7 bases lay outside the gene matches. Here the CDR3 DNA reads TGTGCCAGCAGCGTCGGCAGGGGGCGAAGCTATGGCTACACCTTC. This gives the protein CASSVGRGRSYGYTF.

This clonotype turned up a few times. The J gene is TRBJ1-2, the V gene TRBV24-1; weak D call: TRBD1 (5 bases). The germline V and J ends were trimmed by 7 bases and 3 bases, with 11 bases remaining between them. Germline CDR1 KGHDR, CDR2 SFDVKD. The CDR3 covers 13 residues. CDR3 DNA sequence: TGTGCCACCAGCCATGGGGGTTACTATGGCTACACCTTC. It codes for CATSHGGYYGYTF.

This clonotype was observed a handful of times. The genes are TRBV20-1 and TRBJ2-1; 9 positions match TRBD2. V lost 6 bases and J lost 4; bases outside the gene matches: 10. The CDR3 has 15 amino acids. Germline V gives CDR1 DFQATT, CDR2 SNEGSKA (reference sequence). The CDR3 coding sequence is TGCAGTGCGCAGAGGCTAGCGGGAAGTTACAATGAGCAGTTCTTC. It specifies CSAQRLAGSYNEQFF.

The gene calls are TRBV5-1 and TRBJ2-1; TRBD2 matches 10 bases. The end of the DNA fits TRBJ2-7 better, so the J call may be wrong. This CDR3 region has 15 residues. The germline V gene encodes CDR1 SGHRS and CDR2 YFSETQ. The CDR3 here is CASNAGTSDYNEQYF. The CDR3 DNA is TGCGCCAGCAACGCCGGGACTAGCGACTACAATGAGCAGTACTTC.

In its sample, this clonotype was seen a few times. This rearrangement joins TRBV12-3 or TRBV12-4 to TRBJ2-3; 9 bases agree with TRBD1. Trimming removed 6 bases from V and 1 base from J; junction bases left unmatched: 8. The CDR3 runs to 16 residues. CDR3 coding DNA: TGTGCCAGCAGCCCCTCAGGGACAGGGCGCACAGATACGCAGTATTTT. This sequence encodes CASSPSGTGRTDTQYF.

This clonotype was detected a few times. The V and J genes are TRBV7-2 and TRBJ2-6; no clear D gene. Trimming left V 6 bases short and J 2 bases short, with 5 bases between. The CDR3 runs to 13 residues. Germline V lookup: CDR1 SGHTA, CDR2 FQGNSA. The CDR3 region has the DNA TGTGCCAGCAGTGTACCTGGGGCCAACGTCCTGACTTTC. It encodes CASSVPGANVLTF.

V usage is TRBV7-9 and J usage is TRBJ2-5; D perhaps matches TRBD2 (5 bases). CDR1 is SEHNR and CDR2 is FQNEAQ in the germline V gene (reference sequence). The CDR3 spans 15 residues. The V and J ends lost 8 bases and 4 bases respectively, with 20 bases between them. The CDR3 DNA follows: TGTGCCAGCCTCCAGAGGGATGGCAGTACAGAGACCCAGTACTTC. Translation: CASLQRDGSTETQYF.

This chain links TRBV7-2 with TRBJ2-3, with D tentatively TRBD2 (5 bases). V lost 5 bases to trimming and J lost 10 bases, with 19 bases between them. The CDR3 is 14 residues long. CDR1 and CDR2 (germline): SGHTA, FQGNSA. The CDR3 DNA follows: TGTGCCAGCAGCGATACTCGCGCGGGTTTCGCGCAGTATTTT. Its translation is CASSDTRAGFAQYF.